Below, 9 T cell receptor beta chains from the same sample are listed, as sequenced in a study of blood T cell repertoires in COVID-19. Clones were sequenced by immunoSEQ multiplex PCR, and TCRdb holds only the in-frame ones, with some missing. The sample contains 200,000 to 250,000 clones, around 89% of which appear only once. The specimen was PBMCs or T cells enriched from blood (not recorded which). These receptors were collected from a man aged 30 to 39 who had been exposed to COVID-19.

The gene calls are TRBV7-9 and TRBJ1-2; 7 bases are a match to TRBD1. Germline loops: CDR1 SEHNR, CDR2 FQNEAQ (reference sequence). The CDR3 is made up of 14 amino acids. V shed 3 bases, J shed 8 bases, and the junction held 9 bases outside the gene matches. The CDR3 DNA reads as TGTGCCAGCAGCTTCCGTACAGGGGACGAAGGCTACACCTTC. Translated: CASSFRTGDEGYTF.

The chain uses TRBV3-1 (or the pseudogene TRBV3-2) and TRBJ2-3, with 10 bases lining up with TRBD2. This CDR3 spans 16 amino acids. V was clipped by 3 bases and J by 1 base; unmatched bases: 4. Looked up from germline, CDR1 is LGHDT and CDR2 is YNNKEL (reference sequence). CDR3 sequence reads: CASSHKRGGGTDTQYF. As DNA, the CDR3 is TGTGCCAGCAGCCATAAGCGGGGGGGCGGCACAGATACGCAGTATTTT.

V usage is TRBV5-6 and J usage is TRBJ2-3; a weak D match, TRBD2 (6 bases). Trimming cost V 1 base and J 4 bases, with 13 bases left between them. CDR1 is SGHDT and CDR2 is YYEEEE in the germline V gene. This CDR3 has 15 residues. In nucleotides, the CDR3 is TGTGCCAGCAGCTTGTTGGTGGGGGGAGCAGATACGCAGTATTTT. Its protein is CASSLLVGGADTQYF.

In its sample, this clone was seen once. CDR3: CASSPETAGLYNEQFF. DNA of the CDR3: TGTGCCAGCTCACCAGAGACAGCAGGGTTGTATAATGAGCAGTTCTTC. V and J are TRBV18 and TRBJ2-1, with a possible D match to TRBD1 (5 bases). The CDR3 spans 16 residues. V lost 2 bases and J lost 7, with 18 bases in between. CDR1 KGHSH and CDR2 LQKENI come from the germline V gene.

The chain has TRBV19 and TRBJ1-2; the match to TRBD1 covers 7 bases. The ends lost 10 bases at V and 7 bases at J; junction bases unmatched: 12. This CDR3 has 13 amino acids. The germline V gene encodes CDR1 LNHDA and CDR2 SQIVND (reference sequence). The CDR3 is CATSQGKVSGYTF. Here the CDR3 DNA reads TGTGCCACGTCACAGGGGAAGGTTTCTGGCTACACCTTC.

V usage is TRBV9 and J usage is TRBJ2-7; the match to TRBD2 covers 7 bases. Per the germline V gene, CDR1 is SGDLS and CDR2 is YYNGEE. This CDR3 spans 13 amino acids. V dropped 4 bases and J dropped 3; count of bases not matched to a gene: 4. CDR3 sequence: CASSPGLGYEQYF. DNA for the CDR3: TGTGCCAGCAGCCCCGGACTAGGCTACGAGCAGTACTTC. Full variable domain (missing parts from reference TRBV9 and TRBJ2-7): DSGVTQTPKHLITATGQRVTLRCSPRSGDLSVYWYQQSLDQGLQFLIQYYNGEERAKGNILERFSAQQFPDLHSELNLSSLELGDSALYFCASSPGLGYEQYFGPGTRLTVT.

The rearrangement uses TRBV27 and TRBJ1-5; 9 bases align to TRBD1. This CDR3 spans 17 amino acids. V was pared by 6 bases and J by 6 bases, with 15 bases of the junction left unmatched. Looked up from germline, CDR1 is MNHEY and CDR2 is SMNVEV (reference sequence). In DNA form, the CDR3 reads TGTGCCAGCAGCGCAGGACAGGGGTATGAATTCAGTCAGCCCCAGCATTTT. Translation: CASSAGQGYEFSQPQHF.

This chain links TRBV11-1 with TRBJ1-5; tentative D call: TRBD1 (5 bases). Trimming pared 5 bases from V and 5 bases from J, leaving 16 bases between. This CDR3 has 15 residues. Germline CDR1 reads SGHAT; CDR2 reads FQDESV (reference sequence). CDR3 coding DNA: TGTGCCAGCAGCCTAGGAAGGGGATTTGATCAGCCCCAGCATTTT. It codes for CASSLGRGFDQPQHF.

The chain links TRBV5-4 to TRBJ2-5; TRBD2 might be the D (7 bases). This CDR3 comprises 14 residues. CDR1 and CDR2 (germline): SGHNT, YYREEE (reference sequence). The V end was cut by 6 bases, the J end by 2 bases, with 14 bases between. Here the CDR3 reads CASNTGGHQETQYF. CDR3 bases: TGTGCCAGCAACACGGGGGGCCATCAAGAGACCCAGTACTTC.